The 27 T cell receptor beta chains presented below share a single source sample, sequenced in a study of blood T cell repertoires in COVID-19. Only in-frame clones appear in the TCRdb table, and some are missing; sequencing was by immunoSEQ multiplex PCR. The sample holds 250,000 to 300,000 clones; around 90% are singletons and the top ten take roughly 6.3%. Specimen: peripheral blood. The source is a woman in her forties or fifties with COVID-19, enrolled during active disease.

A note on this clone: The sample contains more than one DNA sequence encoding this CDR3. The rearrangement links TRBV5-1 to TRBJ2-1; perhaps TRBD2 as D (6 bases). This CDR3 comprises 15 residues. Per the germline V gene, CDR1 is SGHRS and CDR2 is YFSETQ. V shed 0 bases and J shed 1 base, with 8 bases lying between them. Here the CDR3 reads CASSLVAASYNEQFF. CDR3 sequence (DNA): TGCGCCAGCAGCTTGGTAGCGGCGTCCTACAATGAGCAGTTCTTC.

The chain recombines TRBV24-1 with TRBJ2-2, with 7 bases that match TRBD1. The ends lost 5 bases at V and 3 bases at J; junction bases unmatched: 5. Germline values: CDR1 KGHDR, CDR2 SFDVKD. This CDR3 has 15 residues. Written as DNA, the CDR3 is TGTGCCACCAGTGCCGCAGACAGGGACACCGGGGAGCTGTTTTTT. Translated: CATSAADRDTGELFF.

The rearrangement joins TRBV2 to TRBJ1-2, with 11 bases identical to TRBD1. V lost 3 bases, J lost 8 bases, and 8 bases stayed unmatched. The CDR3 is 15 amino acids. Per the germline V gene, CDR1 is SNHLY and CDR2 is FYNNEI. The CDR3 is CASSETGQGAGGYTF. CDR3 nucleotides: TGTGCCAGCAGTGAGACAGGACAGGGGGCAGGGGGCTACACCTTC. The full variable domain, in which reference TRBV2 and TRBJ1-2 provide the parts outside the CDR3, is EPEVTQTPSHQVTQMGQEVILRCVPISNHLYFYWYRQILGQKVEFLVSFYNNEISEKSEIFDDQFSVERPDGSNFTLKIRSTKLEDSAMYFCASSETGQGAGGYTFGSGTRLTVV.

The V gene is TRBV10-1, the J gene TRBJ2-3; perhaps TRBD2 as D (5 bases). This CDR3 spans 15 amino acids. Trimming stripped 2 bases from V and 4 bases from J, with 13 bases between. Germline V gives CDR1 WNHNN, CDR2 SYGVQD (reference sequence). The CDR3 coding sequence is TGCGCCAGCAGTGAGATCTTGGGAGTGGCAGATACGCAGTATTTT. Translation gives CASSEILGVADTQYF.

The chain recombines TRBV6-5 with TRBJ2-7, with D perhaps matching TRBD2 (5 bases). CDR3 length: 13 amino acids. Germline loops: CDR1 MNHEY, CDR2 SVGAGI. The germline V and J ends were trimmed by 0 bases and 7 bases, with 10 bases remaining between them. The CDR3 DNA reads TGTGCCAGCAGTTACTCCTGGACGGGGGAGCAGTACTTC. Translated: CASSYSWTGEQYF.

V usage is TRBV27 and J usage is TRBJ2-6, with 7 bases lining up with TRBD1. Germline V gene sequence: CDR1 MNHEY, CDR2 SMNVEV (reference sequence). This CDR3 is built from 17 residues. V lost 2 bases and J lost 1; bases outside the gene matches: 5. CDR3 loop: CASSLRDRLSGANVLTF. DNA of the CDR3: TGTGCCAGCAGTTTAAGGGACAGATTGTCTGGGGCCAACGTCCTGACTTTC. The variable domain in full, completed from reference TRBV27 and TRBJ2-6, reads EAQVTQNPRYLITVTGKKLTVTCSQNMNHEYMSWYRQDPGLGLRQIYYSMNVEVTDKGDVPEGYKVSRKEKRNFPLILESPSPNQTSLYFCASSLRDRLSGANVLTFGAGSRLTVL.

This chain links TRBV21-1 with TRBJ2-3; TRBD2 was called by the table and not checked on the DNA. TRBV21-1 is designated a pseudogene. The CDR3 sequence is 22 residues long. CDR3 sequence (DNA): TGTGCCAGCAGCAAAGCTCGAAGGCCGGGACTAGCGCATATTAGACTGACAGATACGCAGTATTTT. Protein: CASSKARRPGLAHIRLTDTQYF.

This clone was counted a single time. The genes are TRBV4-1 and TRBJ2-1; 9 bases fit TRBD2. Germline CDR1 MGHRA, CDR2 YSYEKL. Losses at the gene ends were 7 bases for V and 1 base for J; bases not matched to a gene: 11. This CDR3 region has 17 residues. CDR3: CASNPRGSGRSYNEQFF. CDR3 sequence (DNA): TGCGCCAGCAACCCCCGGGGTAGCGGGAGATCCTACAATGAGCAGTTCTTC.

The chain recombines TRBV14 with TRBJ1-2, with TRBD1 as a possible D gene (6 bases). The ends were cut back, 0 bases at V and 2 bases at J, with 10 bases in the middle. CDR3 length equals 15 residues. Germline CDR1 and CDR2: SGHDN and FVKESK. CDR3 nucleotide sequence: TGTGCCAGCAGCCAAGATCCGGGACACAACTATGGCTACACCTTC. It specifies CASSQDPGHNYGYTF.

This clone was observed a handful of times. The J gene is TRBJ1-2, the V gene TRBV27, with D perhaps matching TRBD1 (6 bases). The V end was cut by 4 bases, the J end by 3 bases, with 12 bases between. Germline V gene data show CDR1 as MNHEY and CDR2 as SMNVEV (reference sequence). This CDR3 spans 14 amino acids. The CDR3 DNA follows: TGTGCCAGCAGTTCGTCAGGGGTCGACTATGGCTACACCTTC. Translated: CASSSSGVDYGYTF.

The rearrangement joins TRBV5-6 to TRBJ2-3, with D possibly TRBD2 on 6 matching bases. The germline V gene has CDR1 SGHDT and CDR2 YYEEEE. Trimming left V 4 bases short and J 2 bases short, with 17 bases between. The CDR3 is 16 amino acids. CDR3 nucleotide sequence: TGTGCCAGCAGCGGGCATACTGGCGGGAACACAGATACGCAGTATTTT. The encoded protein is CASSGHTGGNTDTQYF.

J is TRBJ2-2 and V is TRBV6-4; 8 bases match TRBD1. Trimming cost V 6 bases and J 7 bases; bases outside gene matches: 4. The CDR3 extends over 13 amino acids. CDR1 and CDR2 from the germline V gene are MRHNA and SNTAGT. The CDR3 nucleotides read TGTGCCAGCAGCCACGGGACAGGCGGGGAGCTGTTTTTT. Amino acids: CASSHGTGGELFF.

The chain recombines TRBV30 with TRBJ1-3, with TRBD1 identical over 8 bases. Trimming cost V 4 bases and J 1 base; bases outside gene matches: 12. The CDR3 sequence is 17 residues long. Per germline, CDR1 GTSNPN and CDR2 SVGIG (reference sequence). CDR3 loop: CAWKPRGQGLSGNTIYF. The CDR3 DNA reads TGTGCCTGGAAACCGCGTGGACAGGGTCTGTCTGGAAACACCATATATTTT.

In this sample, this clone turned up a few times. This chain joins TRBV19 and TRBJ1-1; D unresolved. V lost 1 base to trimming and J lost 11 bases, with 11 bases between them. This CDR3 spans 12 amino acids. CDR1 is LNHDA, CDR2 SQIVND, per germline (reference sequence). CDR3: CASSIAREEAFF. CDR3 DNA sequence: TGTGCCAGTAGTATAGCGAGGGAAGAGGCTTTCTTT.

The chain couples TRBV10-2 to TRBJ2-7; tentative D call: TRBD2 (6 bases). CDR1 and CDR2 from the germline V gene are WSHSY and SAAADI. The CDR3 has 14 amino acids. V dropped 3 bases and J dropped 2 bases, with 11 bases sitting between them. CDR3 region: CASSDPGGAYEQYF. CDR3 DNA: TGCGCCAGCAGTGATCCCGGGGGAGCCTACGAGCAGTACTTC.

The chain links TRBV19 to TRBJ2-5, with TRBD2 identical over 9 bases. The junction had 4 bases not matched to a gene; V was cut back by 8 bases and J by 3 bases. CDR1 and CDR2 from the germline V gene are LNHDA and SQIVND (reference sequence). The CDR3 has 13 residues. Here the CDR3 reads CASCGRAKETQYF. The CDR3 coding sequence is TGTGCCAGTTGCGGGAGGGCCAAAGAGACCCAGTACTTC. Full variable domain (missing parts from reference TRBV19 and TRBJ2-5): DGGITQSPKYLFRKEGQNVTLSCEQNLNHDAMYWYRQDPGQGLRLIYYSQIVNDFQKGDIAEGYSVSREKKESFPLTVTSAQKNPTAFYLCASCGRAKETQYFGPGTRLLVL.

This clone was seen just once. CDR3 sequence: CASSLGTGKETQYF. The CDR3 DNA follows: TGCGCCAGCAGCTTGGGGACAGGGAAAGAGACCCAGTACTTC. The rearrangement joins TRBV5-1 to TRBJ2-5, with TRBD1 matching 8 bases. Germline CDR1 SGHRS, CDR2 YFSETQ. This CDR3 is built from 14 residues. With 0 bases clipped from V and 3 bases from J, the junction kept 1 base outside the gene matches.

The CDR3 bases are TGTGCCAGCAGCTTTCTAGCGGCGAACACCGGGGAGCTGTTTTTT. Its protein product is CASSFLAANTGELFF. The chain carries TRBV7-3 and TRBJ2-2; TRBD2 aligns across 7 bases. Germline loops: CDR1 SGHTA, CDR2 FQGTGA. The CDR3 is 15 amino acids. The V segment lost 3 bases and the J segment 0 bases; nucleotides outside the gene matches: 1.

V usage is TRBV7-8 and J usage is TRBJ1-2; possible D gene TRBD1, 5 bases. The CDR3 is made up of 14 amino acids. CDR1 is SGHVS and CDR2 is FQNEAQ in the germline V gene. V lost 1 base and J 4 bases, leaving 10 bases between the germline ends. CDR3 nucleotides: TGTGCCAGCAGCTTAGAAGGGGCTAGCTATGGCTACACCTTC. Translated, it gives CASSLEGASYGYTF.

A single count supports this clone. J is TRBJ2-1 and V is TRBV10-3; TRBD2 agrees at 14 bases. This CDR3 comprises 16 residues. The trim removed 3 bases at V and 8 bases at J, leaving 6 bases unmatched. Germline assignment: CDR1 ENHRY and CDR2 SYGVKD. This CDR3 is CAISDLGTSGSDEQFF. The CDR3 DNA sequence: TGTGCCATCAGTGACCTCGGGACTAGCGGGAGTGATGAGCAGTTCTTC.

This clone occurred once. This chain links TRBV29-1 with TRBJ1-2; TRBD1 is a possible D gene (6 bases). V was clipped by 2 bases and J by 2 bases, with 15 bases between them. CDR3 length: 15 residues. Germline CDR1 SQVTM, CDR2 ANQGSEA. This CDR3 reads CSVETAGAGNYGYTF. DNA for the CDR3: TGCAGCGTTGAAACGGCAGGGGCAGGGAACTATGGCTACACCTTC.

The chain uses TRBV19 and TRBJ2-5, with TRBD1 as a possible D gene (6 bases). The germline V gene has CDR1 LNHDA and CDR2 SQIVND (reference sequence). This CDR3 has 14 amino acids. V lost 7 bases to trimming and J lost 5 bases, with 17 bases between them. CDR3 in amino acids: CASTPTGQGETQYF. In nucleotides, the CDR3 is TGTGCCAGTACCCCGACGGGGCAGGGGGAGACCCAGTACTTC.

The chain has TRBV24-1 and TRBJ2-1; the match to TRBD2 covers 14 bases. The J segment lost 7 bases and the V segment lost 12 bases, leaving 16 bases of the junction unmatched. Germline CDR1 is KGHDR and CDR2 is SFDVKD. The CDR3 sequence is 17 residues long. The CDR3 region is CAVSTRGLAGARNEQFF. The CDR3 DNA sequence: TGTGCCGTATCCACCAGGGGACTAGCGGGGGCCCGAAATGAGCAGTTCTTC.

The chain combines TRBV2 with TRBJ2-5, with TRBD1 matching 10 bases. V lost 8 bases to trimming and J lost 4 bases; unmatched junction nucleotides: 7. The V gene's germline CDR1 is SNHLY and CDR2 FYNNEI. The CDR3 is 14 amino acids. Here the CDR3 reads CASGGQGIVETQYF. CDR3 DNA: TGTGCCAGCGGGGGACAGGGGATAGTAGAGACCCAGTACTTC.

V and J are TRBV9 and TRBJ2-7; TRBD2 matches 7 bases. The CDR3 is made up of 15 amino acids. Germline V gives CDR1 SGDLS, CDR2 YYNGEE. V was clipped by 3 bases and J by 3 bases; unmatched bases: 9. The DNA of the CDR3 is TGTGCCAGCAGCGGATCGGGTTCTAGCGGCTACGAGCAGTACTTC. Its translation: CASSGSGSSGYEQYF.

The chain recombines TRBV10-1 with TRBJ1-4; D not certain. The CDR3 consists of 16 residues. The germline V gene has CDR1 WNHNN and CDR2 SYGVQD (reference sequence). Trimming removed 2 bases at V and 4 bases at J, with 14 bases between. The CDR3 reads CASSEAGTMDNEKLFF. As DNA, the CDR3 is TGCGCCAGCAGTGAGGCAGGCACAATGGATAATGAAAAACTGTTTTTT.

V is TRBV6-5 and J is TRBJ2-5; D is ambiguous. The germline V gene has CDR1 MNHEY and CDR2 SVGAGI. This CDR3 is built from 12 residues. V lost 5 bases to trimming and J lost 2 bases, with 6 bases between them. CDR3 coding DNA: TGTGCCAGCAGTCCCTTGCAAGAGACCCAGTACTTC. Its translation: CASSPLQETQYF.